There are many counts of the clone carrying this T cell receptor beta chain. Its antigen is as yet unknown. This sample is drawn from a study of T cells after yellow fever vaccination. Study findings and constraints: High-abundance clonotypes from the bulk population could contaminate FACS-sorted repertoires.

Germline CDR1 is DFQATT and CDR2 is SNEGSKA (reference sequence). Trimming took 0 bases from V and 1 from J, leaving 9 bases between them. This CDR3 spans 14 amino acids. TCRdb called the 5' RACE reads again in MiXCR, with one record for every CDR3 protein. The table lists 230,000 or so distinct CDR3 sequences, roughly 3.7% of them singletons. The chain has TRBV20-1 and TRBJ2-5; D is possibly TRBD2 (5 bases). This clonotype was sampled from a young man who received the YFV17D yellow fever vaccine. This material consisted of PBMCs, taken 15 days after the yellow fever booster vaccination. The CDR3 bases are TGCAGTGCTAGAGATAAGGGAGCCCAAGAGACCCAGTACTTC. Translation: CSARDKGAQETQYF.